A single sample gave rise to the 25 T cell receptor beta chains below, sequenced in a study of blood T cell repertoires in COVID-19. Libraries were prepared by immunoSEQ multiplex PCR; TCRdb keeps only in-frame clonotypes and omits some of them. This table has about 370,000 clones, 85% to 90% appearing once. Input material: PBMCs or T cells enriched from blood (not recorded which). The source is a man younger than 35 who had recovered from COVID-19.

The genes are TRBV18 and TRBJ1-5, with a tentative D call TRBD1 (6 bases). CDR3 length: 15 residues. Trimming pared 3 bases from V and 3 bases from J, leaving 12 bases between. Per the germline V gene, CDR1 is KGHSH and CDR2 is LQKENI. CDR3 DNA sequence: TGTGCCAGCTCACCTTCCGGGACACTCAATCAGCCCCAGCATTTT. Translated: CASSPSGTLNQPQHF.

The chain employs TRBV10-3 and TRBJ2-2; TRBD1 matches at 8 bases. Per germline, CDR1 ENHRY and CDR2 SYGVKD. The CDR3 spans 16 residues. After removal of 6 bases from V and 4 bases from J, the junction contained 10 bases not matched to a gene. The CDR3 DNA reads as TGTGCCATCAGCCTCGGACAGGGCTTTAGCACCGGGGAGCTGTTTTTT. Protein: CAISLGQGFSTGELFF.

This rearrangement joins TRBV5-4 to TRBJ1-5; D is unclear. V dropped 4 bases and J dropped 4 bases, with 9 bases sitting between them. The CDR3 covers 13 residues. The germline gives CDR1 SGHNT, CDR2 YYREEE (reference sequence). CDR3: CASSVDINQPQHF. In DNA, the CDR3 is TGTGCCAGCAGCGTGGATATTAATCAGCCCCAGCATTTT.

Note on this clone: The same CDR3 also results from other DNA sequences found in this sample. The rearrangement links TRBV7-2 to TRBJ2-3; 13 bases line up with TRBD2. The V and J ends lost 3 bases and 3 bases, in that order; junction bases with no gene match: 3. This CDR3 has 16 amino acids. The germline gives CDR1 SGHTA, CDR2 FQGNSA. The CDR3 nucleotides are TGTGCCAGCAGCTTGGGACTAGCGGGAAGTACAGATACGCAGTATTTT. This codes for CASSLGLAGSTDTQYF.

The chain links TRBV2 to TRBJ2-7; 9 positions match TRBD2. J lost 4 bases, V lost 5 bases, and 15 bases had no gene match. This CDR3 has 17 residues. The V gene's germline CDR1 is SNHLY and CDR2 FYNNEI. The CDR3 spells CASSTLAGTTNFYEQYF. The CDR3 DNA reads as TGTGCCAGCAGTACACTAGCGGGTACAACCAATTTTTACGAGCAGTACTTC.

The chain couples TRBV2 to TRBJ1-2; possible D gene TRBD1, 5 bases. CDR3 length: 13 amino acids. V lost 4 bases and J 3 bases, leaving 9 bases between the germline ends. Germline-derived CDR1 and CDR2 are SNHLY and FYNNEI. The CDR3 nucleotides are TGTGCCAGCAGTGTAGGGGCTGACTATGGCTACACCTTC. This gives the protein CASSVGADYGYTF.

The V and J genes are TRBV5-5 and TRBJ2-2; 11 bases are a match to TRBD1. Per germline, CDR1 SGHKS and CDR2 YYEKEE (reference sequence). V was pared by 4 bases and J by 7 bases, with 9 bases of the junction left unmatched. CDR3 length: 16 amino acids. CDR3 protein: CASSTGTGGMIGELFF. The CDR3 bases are TGTGCCAGCAGCACCGGGACAGGGGGTATGATCGGGGAGCTGTTTTTT.

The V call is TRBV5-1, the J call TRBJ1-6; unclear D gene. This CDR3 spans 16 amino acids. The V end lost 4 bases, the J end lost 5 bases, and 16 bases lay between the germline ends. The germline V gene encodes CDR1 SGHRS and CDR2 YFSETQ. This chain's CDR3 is CASSPGAVGNNSPLHF. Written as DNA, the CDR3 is TGCGCCAGCAGCCCGGGAGCGGTTGGGAATAATTCACCCCTCCACTTT.

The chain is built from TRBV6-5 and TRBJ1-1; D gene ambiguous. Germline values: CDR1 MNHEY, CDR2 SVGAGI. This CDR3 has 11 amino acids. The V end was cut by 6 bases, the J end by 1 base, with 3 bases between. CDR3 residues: CASSSNTEAFF. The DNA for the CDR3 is TGTGCCAGCAGCTCGAACACTGAAGCTTTCTTT.

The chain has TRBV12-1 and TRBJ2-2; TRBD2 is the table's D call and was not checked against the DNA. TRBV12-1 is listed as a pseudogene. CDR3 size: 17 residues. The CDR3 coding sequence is TGTGCCAGCACTCCCCGGACTAGCGGGAGTAAAACCGGGGAGCTGTTTTTT. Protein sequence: CASTPRTSGSKTGELFF.

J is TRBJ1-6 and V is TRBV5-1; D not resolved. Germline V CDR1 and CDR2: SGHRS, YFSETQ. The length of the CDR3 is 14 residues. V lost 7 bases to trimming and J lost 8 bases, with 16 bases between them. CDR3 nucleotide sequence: TGCGCCAGCGGGGAGGGAAGGATCGATTCACCCCTCCACTTT. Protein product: CASGEGRIDSPLHF.

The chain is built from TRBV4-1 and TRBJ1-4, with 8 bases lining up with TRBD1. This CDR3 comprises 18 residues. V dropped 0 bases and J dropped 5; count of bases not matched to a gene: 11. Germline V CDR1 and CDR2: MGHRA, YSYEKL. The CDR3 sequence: CASSQENNAGGANEKLFF. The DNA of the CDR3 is TGCGCCAGCAGCCAAGAGAATAACGCAGGGGGCGCGAATGAAAAACTGTTTTTT.

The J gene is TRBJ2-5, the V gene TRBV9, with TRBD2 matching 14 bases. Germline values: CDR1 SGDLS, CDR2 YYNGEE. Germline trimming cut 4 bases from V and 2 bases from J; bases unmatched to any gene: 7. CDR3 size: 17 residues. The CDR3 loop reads CASSSAGTSGSQETQYF. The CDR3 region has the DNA TGTGCCAGCAGCTCAGCTGGGACTAGCGGGAGTCAAGAGACCCAGTACTTC.

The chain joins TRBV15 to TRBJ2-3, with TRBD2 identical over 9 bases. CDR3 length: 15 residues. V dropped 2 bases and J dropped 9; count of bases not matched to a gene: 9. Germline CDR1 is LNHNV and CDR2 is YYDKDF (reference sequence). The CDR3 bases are TGTGCCACCAGCAGATCTAGCGGGGCCCCGGGGACGCAGTATTTT. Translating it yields CATSRSSGAPGTQYF.

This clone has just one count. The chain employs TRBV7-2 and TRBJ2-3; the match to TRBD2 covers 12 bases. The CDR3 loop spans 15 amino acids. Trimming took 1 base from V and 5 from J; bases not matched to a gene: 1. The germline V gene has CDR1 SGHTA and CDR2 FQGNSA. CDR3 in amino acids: CASSLGGLAGDTQYF. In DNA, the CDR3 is TGTGCCAGCAGCTTAGGGGGACTAGCGGGAGATACGCAGTATTTT.

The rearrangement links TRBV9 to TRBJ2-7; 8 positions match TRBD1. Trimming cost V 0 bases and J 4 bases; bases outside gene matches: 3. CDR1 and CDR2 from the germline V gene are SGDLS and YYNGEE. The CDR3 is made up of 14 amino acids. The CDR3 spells CASSVGQGFYEQYF. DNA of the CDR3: TGTGCCAGCAGCGTAGGACAGGGGTTTTACGAGCAGTACTTC.

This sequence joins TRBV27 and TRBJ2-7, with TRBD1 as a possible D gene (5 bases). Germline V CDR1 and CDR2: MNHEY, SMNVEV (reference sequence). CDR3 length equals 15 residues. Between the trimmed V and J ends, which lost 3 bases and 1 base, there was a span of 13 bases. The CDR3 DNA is TGTGCCAGCAGTTTGCAGGGATCGGAGTCCTACGAGCAGTACTTC. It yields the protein CASSLQGSESYEQYF.

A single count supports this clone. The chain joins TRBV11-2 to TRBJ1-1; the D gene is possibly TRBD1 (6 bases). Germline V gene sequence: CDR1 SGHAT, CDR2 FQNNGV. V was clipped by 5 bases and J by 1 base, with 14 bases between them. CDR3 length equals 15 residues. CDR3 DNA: TGTGCCAGCAGCCATCCGACAGGACAGAACACTGAAGCTTTCTTT. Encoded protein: CASSHPTGQNTEAFF.

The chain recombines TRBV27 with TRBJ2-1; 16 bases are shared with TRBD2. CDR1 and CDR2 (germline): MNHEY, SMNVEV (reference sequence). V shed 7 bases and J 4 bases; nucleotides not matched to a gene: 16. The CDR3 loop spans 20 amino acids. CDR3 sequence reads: CASIATGTSGGAGLYNEQFF. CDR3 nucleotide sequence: TGTGCCAGCATCGCGACCGGGACTAGCGGGGGGGCCGGGTTGTACAATGAGCAGTTCTTC.

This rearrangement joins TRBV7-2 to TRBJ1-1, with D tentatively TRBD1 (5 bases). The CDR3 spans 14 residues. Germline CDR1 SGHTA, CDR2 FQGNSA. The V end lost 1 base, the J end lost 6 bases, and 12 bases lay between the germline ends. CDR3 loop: CASSLDGGAPEAFF. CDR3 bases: TGTGCCAGCAGCTTAGACGGAGGGGCCCCTGAAGCTTTCTTT.

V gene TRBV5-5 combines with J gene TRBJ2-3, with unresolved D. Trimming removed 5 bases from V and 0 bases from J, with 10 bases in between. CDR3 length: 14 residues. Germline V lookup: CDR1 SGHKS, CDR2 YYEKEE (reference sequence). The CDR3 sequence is CASRPTTSTDTQYF. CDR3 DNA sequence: TGTGCCAGCAGGCCTACTACCAGCACAGATACGCAGTATTTT.

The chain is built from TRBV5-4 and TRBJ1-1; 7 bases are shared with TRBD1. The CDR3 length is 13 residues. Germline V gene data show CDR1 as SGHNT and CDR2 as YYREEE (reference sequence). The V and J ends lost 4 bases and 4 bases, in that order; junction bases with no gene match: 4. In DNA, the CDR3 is TGTGCCAGCAGCCGGACAGGTCTCACTGAAGCTTTCTTT. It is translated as CASSRTGLTEAFF. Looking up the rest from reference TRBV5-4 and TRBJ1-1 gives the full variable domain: ETGVTQSPTHLIKTRGQQVTLRCSSQSGHNTVSWYQQALGQGPQFIFQYYREEENGRGNFPPRFSGLQFPNYSSELNVNALELDDSALYLCASSRTGLTEAFFGQGTRLTVV.

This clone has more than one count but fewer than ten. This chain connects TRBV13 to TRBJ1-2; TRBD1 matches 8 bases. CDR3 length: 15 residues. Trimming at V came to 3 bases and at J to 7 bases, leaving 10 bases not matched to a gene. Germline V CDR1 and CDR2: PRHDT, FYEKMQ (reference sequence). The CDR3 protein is CASSFVDREQSGYTF. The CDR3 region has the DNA TGTGCCAGCAGCTTCGTGGACAGGGAGCAATCTGGCTACACCTTC.

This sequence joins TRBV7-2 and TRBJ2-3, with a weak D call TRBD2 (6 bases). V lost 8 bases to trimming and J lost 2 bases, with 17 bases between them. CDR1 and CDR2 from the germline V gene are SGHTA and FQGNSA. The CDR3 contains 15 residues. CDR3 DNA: TGTGCCAGCTCAAATTTTGGGGGGAACACAGATACGCAGTATTTT. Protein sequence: CASSNFGGNTDTQYF.

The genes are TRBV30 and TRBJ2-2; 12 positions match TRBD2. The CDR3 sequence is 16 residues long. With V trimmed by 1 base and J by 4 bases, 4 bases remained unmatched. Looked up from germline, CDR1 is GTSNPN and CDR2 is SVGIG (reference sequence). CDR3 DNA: TGTGCCTGGAGTGGGGGACTAGCGGGTATCACCGGGGAGCTGTTTTTT. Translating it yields CAWSGGLAGITGELFF.